One and the same sample provided the 26 T cell receptor beta chains below, sequenced in a study of blood T cell repertoires in COVID-19. Assay used: immunoSEQ multiplex PCR; TCRdb lists only in-frame clones, some missing. In the table there are approximately 31,000 clones, approximately 92% of which are singletons. Sequenced sample: peripheral blood. The receptor source for this set is a man aged 80 or over with acute or convalescent COVID-19.

This chain links TRBV11-1 with TRBJ1-1; 10 bases align to TRBD1. The length of the CDR3 is 14 residues. The trim removed 8 bases at V and 4 bases at J, leaving 7 bases unmatched. Germline CDR1 and CDR2: SGHAT and FQDESV (reference sequence). The CDR3 nucleotides are TGTGCCAGCGGCCGGGACAGGGGTTTCACTGAAGCTTTCTTT. Translated: CASGRDRGFTEAFF. Full variable domain (missing parts from reference TRBV11-1 and TRBJ1-1): EAEVAQSPRYKITEKSQAVAFWCDPISGHATLYWYRQILGQGPELLVQFQDESVVDDSQLPKDRFSAERLKGVDSTLKIQPAELGDSAMYLCASGRDRGFTEAFFGQGTRLTVV.

CDR3 sequence (DNA): TGTGCCAGCAGTCGGGGGGGGTATAGCAATCAGCCCCAGCATTTT. As protein: CASSRGGYSNQPQHF. The genes are TRBV6-5 and TRBJ1-5; D might be TRBD1 (5 bases). V lost 5 bases and J lost 0, with 11 bases in between. The CDR3 is made up of 15 amino acids. Germline assignment: CDR1 MNHEY and CDR2 SVGAGI.

This chain joins TRBV9 and TRBJ2-1; 8 bases line up with TRBD2. CDR1 is SGDLS and CDR2 is YYNGEE in the germline V gene. V shed 0 bases and J 4 bases; nucleotides not matched to a gene: 6. CDR3 length: 16 residues. CDR3 in amino acids: CASSVGGSGNYNEQFF. DNA of the CDR3: TGTGCCAGCAGCGTAGGGGGTAGCGGGAATTACAATGAGCAGTTCTTC.

The gene calls are TRBV2 and TRBJ2-5, with D possibly being TRBD1 (6 bases). V lost 4 bases and J lost 7, with 10 bases in between. Germline values: CDR1 SNHLY, CDR2 FYNNEI. The CDR3 loop spans 12 amino acids. CDR3 protein: CASSGVGATQYF. In DNA form, the CDR3 reads TGTGCCAGCAGTGGCGTGGGGGCGACCCAGTACTTC.

The chain joins TRBV11-2 to TRBJ2-7; D gene ambiguous. In germline, CDR1 is SGHAT, CDR2 FQNNGV. V was trimmed by 5 bases and J by 4 bases, leaving 9 bases between them. This CDR3 region has 12 residues. CDR3: CASSHPRYEQYF. In DNA, the CDR3 is TGTGCCAGCAGCCACCCCCGGTACGAGCAGTACTTC.

V is TRBV4-2 and J is TRBJ2-4; D is unresolved. V lost 6 bases, J lost 3 bases, and 15 bases lay in between. The CDR3 is 15 residues long. Germline CDR1 LGHNA, CDR2 YNFKEQ. In DNA, the CDR3 is TGTGCCAGCAGTCCTGTTAGATCGGGCAAAAACATTCAGTACTTC. It specifies CASSPVRSGKNIQYF.

This clone was seen once. The chain links TRBV5-1 to TRBJ2-2; 8 bases are shared with TRBD2. The CDR3 loop spans 17 amino acids. The V segment lost 3 bases and the J segment 2 bases; nucleotides outside the gene matches: 9. Germline V CDR1 and CDR2: SGHRS, YFSETQ. The CDR3 here is CASSYFSGSLNTGELFF. DNA for the CDR3: TGCGCCAGCAGCTACTTCAGCGGGAGTCTCAACACCGGGGAGCTGTTTTTT.

The chain carries TRBV2 and TRBJ2-6; D may be TRBD2 (6 bases). This CDR3 region has 15 residues. Trimming stripped 7 bases from V and 2 bases from J, with 12 bases between. Looked up from germline, CDR1 is SNHLY and CDR2 is FYNNEI. The CDR3 protein is CASKRRAAGANVLTF. In DNA form, the CDR3 reads TGTGCCAGCAAAAGGAGGGCGGCTGGGGCCAACGTCCTGACTTTC.

The chain couples TRBV3-1 (or the pseudogene TRBV3-2) to TRBJ2-2, with D uncertain. Trimming cost V 0 bases and J 4 bases, with 12 bases left between them. This CDR3 has 16 amino acids. Germline V gives CDR1 LGHDT, CDR2 YNNKEL (reference sequence). In DNA, the CDR3 is TGTGCCAGCAGCCAAGATGATACCCCGGGCACCGGGGAGCTGTTTTTT. It yields the protein CASSQDDTPGTGELFF.

The CDR3 region has the DNA TGTGCCAGCAGCGAACTAGCGGGTACATCGAACACCGGGGAGCTGTTTTTT. This translates into CASSELAGTSNTGELFF. V usage is TRBV9 and J usage is TRBJ2-2, with 9 positions matching TRBD2. This CDR3 has 17 amino acids. The V segment lost 3 bases and the J segment 0 bases; nucleotides outside the gene matches: 6. Germline lookup yields CDR1 SGDLS and CDR2 YYNGEE.

This chain links TRBV19 with TRBJ2-7; possible D gene TRBD1, 6 bases. The CDR3 has 13 residues. The germline V gene has CDR1 LNHDA and CDR2 SQIVND (reference sequence). With 8 bases removed from V and 2 bases from J, the gap between germline ends came to 13 bases. For the CDR3, the DNA is TGTGCCAGTGCGGCAGGGGTAGCCTACGAGCAGTACTTC. Its translation is CASAAGVAYEQYF. Full variable domain (outside the CDR3, taken from reference TRBV19 and TRBJ2-7): DGGITQSPKYLFRKEGQNVTLSCEQNLNHDAMYWYRQDPGQGLRLIYYSQIVNDFQKGDIAEGYSVSREKKESFPLTVTSAQKNPTAFYLCASAAGVAYEQYFGPGTRLTVT.

The chain links TRBV11-3 to TRBJ2-1, with TRBD2 identical over 7 bases. J was trimmed by 10 bases and V by 5 bases; bases with no gene match: 8. This CDR3 comprises 13 residues. In germline, CDR1 is SGHNT, CDR2 YENEEA. CDR3 sequence: CASSRAGIYEQFF. In DNA form, the CDR3 reads TGTGCCAGCAGCAGAGCGGGAATCTACGAGCAGTTCTTC. The whole variable domain, remainder taken from reference TRBV11-3 and TRBJ2-1, is EAGVVQSPRYKIIEKKQPVAFWCNPISGHNTLYWYLQNLGQGPELLIRYENEEAVDDSQLPKDRFSAERLKGVDSTLKIQPAELGDSAVYLCASSRAGIYEQFFGPGTRLTVL.

The chain combines TRBV5-4 with TRBJ2-1; 8 bases are a match to TRBD2. Germline CDR1 and CDR2: SGHNT and YYREEE (reference sequence). The V segment lost 4 bases and the J segment 9 bases; nucleotides outside the gene matches: 6. This CDR3 is built from 13 residues. The CDR3 DNA reads TGTGCCAGCAGCCACGGGACTAGGGTTGAGCAGTTCTTC. Translation gives CASSHGTRVEQFF. The full variable domain, rest sourced from reference TRBV5-4 and TRBJ2-1, is ETGVTQSPTHLIKTRGQQVTLRCSSQSGHNTVSWYQQALGQGPQFIFQYYREEENGRGNFPPRFSGLQFPNYSSELNVNALELDDSALYLCASSHGTRVEQFFGPGTRLTVL.

The chain has TRBV30 and TRBJ2-5; 8 bases line up with TRBD2. CDR3 length: 14 amino acids. Trimming removed 2 bases from V and 1 base from J; junction bases left unmatched: 3. Germline V gene data show CDR1 as GTSNPN and CDR2 as SVGIG (reference sequence). The CDR3 DNA sequence: TGTGCCTGGAGTTCAAGCGGGAGCCAAGAGACCCAGTACTTC. It is translated as CAWSSSGSQETQYF.

The chain uses TRBV19 and TRBJ1-1, with TRBD1 as a possible D gene (5 bases). V shed 6 bases and J shed 5 bases, with 22 bases lying between them. The CDR3 extends over 16 amino acids. Germline assignment: CDR1 LNHDA and CDR2 SQIVND (reference sequence). For the CDR3, the DNA is TGTGCCAGTAGGTTTTCGGGGGAATTATTTAATACTGAAGCTTTCTTT. Encoded protein: CASRFSGELFNTEAFF.

This chain links TRBV5-1 with TRBJ1-1, with D perhaps matching TRBD1 (5 bases). The CDR3 is 14 amino acids. Trimming left V 4 bases short and J 1 base short, with 11 bases between. Germline CDR1 and CDR2: SGHRS and YFSETQ. The CDR3 nucleotides are TGCGCCAGCAGCGCCGACAGTTCGAACACTGAAGCTTTCTTT. This codes for CASSADSSNTEAFF.

V gene TRBV5-6 combines with J gene TRBJ2-7; D perhaps matches TRBD1 (6 bases). Per the germline V gene, CDR1 is SGHDT and CDR2 is YYEEEE. The CDR3 is 14 amino acids. V dropped 1 base and J dropped 4 bases, with 12 bases sitting between them. In DNA, the CDR3 is TGTGCCAGCAGCTTGCGCGGACAGAGATACGAGCAGTACTTC. Translated: CASSLRGQRYEQYF.

The genes are TRBV15 and TRBJ2-3; perhaps TRBD2 as D (5 bases). This CDR3 region has 15 residues. Between the trimmed V and J ends, which lost 0 bases and 4 bases, there was a span of 11 bases. Germline V lookup: CDR1 LNHNV, CDR2 YYDKDF (reference sequence). The CDR3 loop reads CATSRDEGTADTQYF. The CDR3 nucleotides are TGTGCCACCAGCAGAGACGAGGGTACCGCAGATACGCAGTATTTT.

V is TRBV18 and J is TRBJ2-7, with TRBD1 matching over 7 bases. The V gene's germline CDR1 is KGHSH and CDR2 LQKENI. The CDR3 spans 14 residues. Germline trimming cut 3 bases from V and 3 bases from J; bases unmatched to any gene: 5. CDR3 residues: CASSPGQALYEQYF. CDR3 DNA: TGTGCCAGCTCACCCGGACAGGCCCTCTACGAGCAGTACTTC.

The chain combines TRBV11-3 with TRBJ2-2, with 9 bases lining up with TRBD1. The junction had 11 bases not matched to a gene; V was cut back by 8 bases and J by 1 base. The length of the CDR3 is 17 residues. Germline CDR1 and CDR2: SGHNT and YENEEA. CDR3 residues: CASGPLWTGVNTGELFF. The CDR3 coding sequence is TGTGCCAGCGGACCCTTATGGACAGGGGTGAACACCGGGGAGCTGTTTTTT.

V is TRBV30 and J is TRBJ1-1; TRBD1 might be the D (6 bases). V lost 2 bases to trimming and J lost 4 bases, with 11 bases between them. Germline values: CDR1 GTSNPN, CDR2 SVGIG (reference sequence). The CDR3 runs 13 residues. The CDR3 protein is CAWSYDRSTEAFF. The CDR3 DNA follows: TGTGCCTGGAGTTACGACAGGAGCACTGAAGCTTTCTTT.

J is TRBJ1-2 and V is TRBV15; D remains unclear. From germline, CDR1 is LNHNV and CDR2 YYDKDF (reference sequence). V gave up 0 bases and J gave up 5 bases, with 10 bases separating them. The CDR3 loop spans 14 amino acids. CDR3 amino acids: CATSRDYPTYGYTF. In nucleotides, the CDR3 is TGTGCCACCAGCAGAGATTATCCAACTTATGGCTACACCTTC. Combining the CDR3 with reference TRBV15 and TRBJ1-2 gives the whole variable domain DAMVIQNPRYQVTQFGKPVTLSCSQTLNHNVMYWYQQKSSQAPKLLFHYYDKDFNNEADTPDNFQSRRPNTSFCFLDIRSPGLGDTAMYLCATSRDYPTYGYTFGSGTRLTVV.

J is TRBJ2-7 and V is TRBV13, with no clear D. Germline lookup yields CDR1 PRHDT and CDR2 FYEKMQ (reference sequence). The V gene lost 4 bases and the J gene lost 0 bases, with 7 bases spanning the gap. The CDR3 loop spans 13 amino acids. As DNA, the CDR3 is TGTGCCAGCAGCTCCATTAGCTCCTACGAGCAGTACTTC. Protein: CASSSISSYEQYF.

This sequence joins TRBV19 and TRBJ2-2, with 9 bases fitting TRBD2. CDR3 length: 15 residues. Germline V gene lookup returns CDR1 LNHDA and CDR2 SQIVND (reference sequence). The V segment lost 6 bases and the J segment 3 bases; nucleotides outside the gene matches: 5. Here the CDR3 DNA reads TGTGCCAGTAGACGCGGGGGGGCGGACACCGGGGAGCTGTTTTTT. This gives the protein CASRRGGADTGELFF.

Comment on this clone: The junction departs from germline at one end; a sequencing error may be responsible. V is TRBV10-3 and J is TRBJ1-2; TRBD1 aligns across 7 bases. The CDR3 has 11 residues. From germline, CDR1 is ENHRY and CDR2 SYGVKD. In DNA, the CDR3 is TGTGCCATCAGTGCCGGACAGGTTCTTCACTTC. Translation gives CAISAGQVLHF.

The rearrangement uses TRBV7-8 and TRBJ2-7; 9 positions match TRBD1. Germline CDR1 and CDR2: SGHVS and FQNEAQ. The trim removed 2 bases at V and 5 bases at J, leaving 4 bases unmatched. The CDR3 runs to 14 residues. DNA of the CDR3: TGTGCCAGCAGCTTAAGGGACAGGGACCACGAGCAGTACTTC. Translation gives CASSLRDRDHEQYF.